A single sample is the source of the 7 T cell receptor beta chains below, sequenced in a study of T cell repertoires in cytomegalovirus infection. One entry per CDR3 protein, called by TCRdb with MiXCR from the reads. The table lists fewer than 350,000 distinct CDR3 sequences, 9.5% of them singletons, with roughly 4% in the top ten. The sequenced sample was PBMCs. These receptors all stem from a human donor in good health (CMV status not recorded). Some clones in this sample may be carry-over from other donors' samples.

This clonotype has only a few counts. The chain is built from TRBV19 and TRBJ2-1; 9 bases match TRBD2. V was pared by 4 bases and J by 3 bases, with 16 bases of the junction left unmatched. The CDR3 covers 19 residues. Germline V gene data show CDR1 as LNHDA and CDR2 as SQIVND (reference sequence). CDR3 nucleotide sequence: TGTGCCAGTAGTACGGACTCCGGACTAGCGAGGATGTTCTACAATGAGCAGTTCTTC. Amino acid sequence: CASSTDSGLARMFYNEQFF.

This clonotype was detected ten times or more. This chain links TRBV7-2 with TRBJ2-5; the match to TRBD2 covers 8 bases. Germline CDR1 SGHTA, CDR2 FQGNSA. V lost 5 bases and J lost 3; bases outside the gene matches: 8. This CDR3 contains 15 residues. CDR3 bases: TGTGCCAGCAGCCGGAAGGCGGGGGGAGAAGAGACCCAGTACTTC. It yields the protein CASSRKAGGEETQYF.

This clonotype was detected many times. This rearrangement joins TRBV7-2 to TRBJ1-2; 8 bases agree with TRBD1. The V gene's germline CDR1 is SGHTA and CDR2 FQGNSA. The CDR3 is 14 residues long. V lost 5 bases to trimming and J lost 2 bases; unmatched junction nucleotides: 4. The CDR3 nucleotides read TGTGCCAGCAGCCCAGGGGGCGTAAACTATGGCTACACCTTC. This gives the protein CASSPGGVNYGYTF.

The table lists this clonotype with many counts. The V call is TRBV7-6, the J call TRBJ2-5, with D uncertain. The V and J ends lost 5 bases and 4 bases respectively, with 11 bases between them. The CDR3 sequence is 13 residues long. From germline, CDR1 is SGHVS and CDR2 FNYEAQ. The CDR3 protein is CASSHINPETQYF. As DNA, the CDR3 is TGTGCCAGCAGCCACATAAACCCAGAGACCCAGTACTTC.

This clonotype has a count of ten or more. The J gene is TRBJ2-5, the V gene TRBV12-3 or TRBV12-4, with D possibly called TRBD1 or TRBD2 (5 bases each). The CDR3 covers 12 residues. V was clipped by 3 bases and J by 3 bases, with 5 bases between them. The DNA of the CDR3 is TGTGCCAGCAGTTTGGGGGAAGAGACCCAGTACTTC. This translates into CASSLGEETQYF.

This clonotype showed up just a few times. The CDR3 loop reads CSARDPGHRTLHGYTF. The CDR3, as DNA: TGCAGTGCTAGAGATCCGGGGCACAGGACCTTACATGGCTACACCTTC. The chain has TRBV20-1 and TRBJ1-2, with D perhaps TRBD1 (5 bases). V gave up 0 bases and J gave up 6 bases, with 20 bases separating them. The CDR3 extends over 16 amino acids. CDR1 and CDR2 (germline): DFQATT, SNEGSKA (reference sequence).

The CDR3: CASSVLRLGGTPKRTSDNEQFF. CDR3 DNA: TGTGCCAGCAGTGTCCTGCGACTGGGCGGAACCCCGAAGAGGACTAGCGACAATGAGCAGTTCTTC. This chain links TRBV6-1 with TRBJ2-1; TRBD2 agrees at 9 bases. The germline V gene encodes CDR1 MNHNS and CDR2 SASEGT. The junction had 27 bases not matched to a gene; V was cut back by 4 bases and J by 5 bases. The CDR3 extends over 22 amino acids.